A single T cell receptor beta chain is shown here with its context. The data originate from a study of blood T cell repertoires in COVID-19. Study-wide context: T cells, B-cell-depleted T cells, or PBMCs supplied cDNA or gDNA.

Profiled with immunoSEQ multiplex PCR; TCRdb holds only in-frame clones, not every one. The sample has around 250,000 clones; approximately 85% are singletons. The TCR sequence derives from a woman aged 45-59 years who had recovered from COVID-19. Sequenced: PBMCs or T cells enriched from blood (not recorded which).

The DNA for the CDR3 is TGTGCCAGCAGTTTACAATATAATTCACCCCTCCACTTT. Its translation: CASSLQYNSPLHF. The V and J genes are TRBV28 and TRBJ1-6; D is uncertain. CDR1 is MDHEN, CDR2 SYDVKM, per germline. This CDR3 contains 13 residues. Trimming took 2 bases from V and 4 from J, leaving 3 bases between them.